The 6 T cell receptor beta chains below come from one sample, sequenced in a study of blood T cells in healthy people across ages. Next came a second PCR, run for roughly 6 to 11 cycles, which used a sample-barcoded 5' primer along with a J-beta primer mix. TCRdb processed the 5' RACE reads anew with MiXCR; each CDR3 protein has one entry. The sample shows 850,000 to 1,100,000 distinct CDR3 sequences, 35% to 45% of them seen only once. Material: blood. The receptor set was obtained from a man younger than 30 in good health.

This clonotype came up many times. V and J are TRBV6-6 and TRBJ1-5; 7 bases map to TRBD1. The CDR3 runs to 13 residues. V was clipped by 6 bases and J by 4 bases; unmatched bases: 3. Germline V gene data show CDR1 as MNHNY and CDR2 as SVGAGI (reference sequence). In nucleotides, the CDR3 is TGTGCCAGCAGACCACAGGGGAATCAGCCCCAGCATTTT. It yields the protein CASRPQGNQPQHF.

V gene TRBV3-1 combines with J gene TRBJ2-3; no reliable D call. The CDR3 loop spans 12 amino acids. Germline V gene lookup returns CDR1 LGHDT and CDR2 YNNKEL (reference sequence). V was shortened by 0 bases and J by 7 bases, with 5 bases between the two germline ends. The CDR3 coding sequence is TGTGCCAGCAGCCAAGAATCCCATACGCAGTATTTT. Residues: CASSQESHTQYF.

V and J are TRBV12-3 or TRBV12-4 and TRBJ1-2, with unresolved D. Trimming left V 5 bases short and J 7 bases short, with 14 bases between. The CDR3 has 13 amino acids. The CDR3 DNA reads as TGTGCCAGCAGTGCCCTTTTGGTATCTGGCTACACCTTC. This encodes CASSALLVSGYTF.

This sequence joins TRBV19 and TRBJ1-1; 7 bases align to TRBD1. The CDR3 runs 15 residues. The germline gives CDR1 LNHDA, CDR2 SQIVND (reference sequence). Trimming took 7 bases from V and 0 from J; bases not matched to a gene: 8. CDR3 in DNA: TGTGCCAGTACGGCAGGCCAGGGGGTGAACACTGAAGCTTTCTTT. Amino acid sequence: CASTAGQGVNTEAFF.

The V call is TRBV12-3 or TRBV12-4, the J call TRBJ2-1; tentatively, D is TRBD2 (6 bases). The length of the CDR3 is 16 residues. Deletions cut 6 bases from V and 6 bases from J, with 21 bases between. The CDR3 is CASRPSTGLVPNEQFF. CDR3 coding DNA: TGTGCCAGCAGACCTAGTACGGGACTGGTTCCCAATGAGCAGTTCTTC.

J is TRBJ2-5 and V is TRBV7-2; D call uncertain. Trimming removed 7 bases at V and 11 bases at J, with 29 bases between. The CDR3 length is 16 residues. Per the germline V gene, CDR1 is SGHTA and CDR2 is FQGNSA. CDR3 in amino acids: CASTQHTISSTNEQYF. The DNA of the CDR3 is TGTGCCAGCACTCAACACACGATCAGCTCGACCAATGAGCAGTACTTC.